This TCR beta chain was identified in a study of T cells in Graves' hyperthyroidism and ophthalmopathy. This clonotype was counted at least ten times. The germline CDR1 and CDR2 sequences are ENHRY and SYGVKD. V lost 6 bases and J lost 8, with 16 bases in between. This CDR3 comprises 13 residues. Diagnosis rested on symptoms, serum thyroxine and TRAb, thyroid ultrasound, and orbital computed tomography. Amplified regions were TCR beta CDR3 sequences from RNA transcripts. HTBI primers were used for first-round RT-PCR of the TCR CDR3. One entry per CDR3 protein, called by TCRdb with MiXCR from the multiplex PCR reads. The sample yields 650,000 to 800,000 distinct CDR3 sequences, 45% seen once.

The sequenced sample was peripheral blood or thyroid tissue (not recorded which). The clonotype originates from an adult man with Graves' disease, either hyperthyroidism or ophthalmopathy (not recorded which). The chain couples TRBV10-3 to TRBJ1-2, with D possibly TRBD1 on 6 matching bases. CDR3 amino acids: CAIRPGQRSGYTF. The CDR3 DNA reads as TGTGCCATCAGACCAGGACAGCGCAGCGGCTACACCTTC.